This T cell receptor (beta chain) was profiled in a study of blood T cell repertoires in COVID-19. Study as a whole: PBMCs, B-cell-depleted T cells, or T cells provided the cDNA or gDNA that made up the material.

The trim removed 0 bases at V and 8 bases at J, leaving 6 bases unmatched. CDR1 is SGDLS, CDR2 YYNGEE, per germline. This CDR3 comprises 15 residues. In the study's own analysis: The authors estimated nucleated cell counts from reference gene primer amplification. Repertoires were generated with immunoSEQ multiplex PCR, while TCRdb's copy carries only in-frame clones and drops some. That table supplies the V and J calls and clone size; D and trimming were determined from the DNA. Of hundreds of thousands of clones detected, 87% appear once; the ten largest clones hold less than 2.5%. The source material was peripheral blood. The receptor's source is a man younger than 30 with active or convalescent COVID-19. The J gene is TRBJ2-1, the V gene TRBV9; 9 bases match TRBD1. The CDR3 sequence: CASSVEGQGNDEQFF. CDR3 nucleotide sequence: TGTGCCAGCAGCGTAGAGGGACAGGGAAACGATGAGCAGTTCTTC. The complete variable domain, with remaining parts taken from reference TRBV9 and TRBJ2-1, reads DSGVTQTPKHLITATGQRVTLRCSPRSGDLSVYWYQQSLDQGLQFLIQYYNGEERAKGNILERFSAQQFPDLHSELNLSSLELGDSALYFCASSVEGQGNDEQFFGPGTRLTVL.